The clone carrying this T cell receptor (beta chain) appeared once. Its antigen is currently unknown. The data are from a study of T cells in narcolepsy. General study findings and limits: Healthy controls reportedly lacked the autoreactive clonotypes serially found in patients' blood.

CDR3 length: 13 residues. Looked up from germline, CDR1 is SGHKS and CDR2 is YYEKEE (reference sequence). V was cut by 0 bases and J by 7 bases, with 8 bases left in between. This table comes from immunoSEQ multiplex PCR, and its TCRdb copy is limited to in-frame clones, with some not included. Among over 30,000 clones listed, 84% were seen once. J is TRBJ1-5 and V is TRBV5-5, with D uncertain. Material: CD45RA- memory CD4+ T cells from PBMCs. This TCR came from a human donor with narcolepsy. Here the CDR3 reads CASSLVQSQPQHF. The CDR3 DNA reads TGTGCCAGCAGCTTGGTCCAGAGCCAGCCCCAGCATTTT. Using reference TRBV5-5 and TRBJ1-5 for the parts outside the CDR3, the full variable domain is DAGVTQSPTHLIKTRGQQVTLRCSPISGHKSVSWYQQVLGQGPQFIFQYYEKEERGRGNFPDRFSARQFPNYSSELNVNALLLGDSALYLCASSLVQSQPQHFGDGTRLSIL.